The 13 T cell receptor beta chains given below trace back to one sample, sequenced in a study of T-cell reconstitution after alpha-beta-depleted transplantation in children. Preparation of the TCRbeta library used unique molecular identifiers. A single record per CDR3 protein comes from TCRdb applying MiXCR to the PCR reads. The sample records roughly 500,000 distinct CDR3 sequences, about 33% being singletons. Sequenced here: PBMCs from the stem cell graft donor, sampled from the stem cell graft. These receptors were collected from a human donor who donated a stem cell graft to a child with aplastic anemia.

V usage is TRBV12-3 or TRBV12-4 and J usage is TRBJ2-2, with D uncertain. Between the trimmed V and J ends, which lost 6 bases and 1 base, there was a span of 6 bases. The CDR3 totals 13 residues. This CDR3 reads CASSPMNTGELFF. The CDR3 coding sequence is TGTGCCAGCAGCCCGATGAACACCGGGGAGCTGTTTTTT.

The CDR3 coding sequence is TGCGCCAGCAGCTTGGAGATGGTTCTGAGCACTGAAGCTTTCTTT. Amino acids: CASSLEMVLSTEAFF. The chain has TRBV5-1 and TRBJ1-1; no firm D call. Germline CDR1 and CDR2: SGHRS and YFSETQ. Deletions cut 0 bases from V and 4 bases from J, with 13 bases between. The CDR3 length is 15 residues.

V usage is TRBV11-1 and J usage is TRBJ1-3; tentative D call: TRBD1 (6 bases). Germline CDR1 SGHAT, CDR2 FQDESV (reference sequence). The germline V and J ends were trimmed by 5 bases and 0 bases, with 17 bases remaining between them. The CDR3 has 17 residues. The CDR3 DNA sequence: TGTGCCAGCAGCGCACCAATACAGGGCCTCTCTGGAAACACCATATATTTT. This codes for CASSAPIQGLSGNTIYF. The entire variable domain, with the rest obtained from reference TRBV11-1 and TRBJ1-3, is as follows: EAEVAQSPRYKITEKSQAVAFWCDPISGHATLYWYRQILGQGPELLVQFQDESVVDDSQLPKDRFSAERLKGVDSTLKIQPAELGDSAMYLCASSAPIQGLSGNTIYFGEGSWLTVV.

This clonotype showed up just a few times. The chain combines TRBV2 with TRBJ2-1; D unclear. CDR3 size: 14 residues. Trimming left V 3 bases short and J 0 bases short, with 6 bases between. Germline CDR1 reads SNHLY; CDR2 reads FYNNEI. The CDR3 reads CASSESSSYNEQFF. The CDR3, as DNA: TGTGCCAGCAGTGAGAGTAGCTCCTACAATGAGCAGTTCTTC. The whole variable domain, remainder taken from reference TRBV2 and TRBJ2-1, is EPEVTQTPSHQVTQMGQEVILRCVPISNHLYFYWYRQILGQKVEFLVSFYNNEISEKSEIFDDQFSVERPDGSNFTLKIRSTKLEDSAMYFCASSESSSYNEQFFGPGTRLTVL.

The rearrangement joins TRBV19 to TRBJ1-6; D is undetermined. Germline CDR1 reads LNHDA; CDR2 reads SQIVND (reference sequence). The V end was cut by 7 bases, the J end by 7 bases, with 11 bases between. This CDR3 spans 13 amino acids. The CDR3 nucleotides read TGTGCCAGTACGCCACATGAGAATTCACCCCTCCACTTT. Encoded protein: CASTPHENSPLHF.

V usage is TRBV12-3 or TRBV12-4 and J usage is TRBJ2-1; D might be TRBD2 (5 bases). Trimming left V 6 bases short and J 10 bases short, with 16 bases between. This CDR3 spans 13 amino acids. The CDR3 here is CASSLDSPREQFF. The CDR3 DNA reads TGTGCCAGCAGCTTGGACTCCCCCCGGGAGCAGTTCTTC.

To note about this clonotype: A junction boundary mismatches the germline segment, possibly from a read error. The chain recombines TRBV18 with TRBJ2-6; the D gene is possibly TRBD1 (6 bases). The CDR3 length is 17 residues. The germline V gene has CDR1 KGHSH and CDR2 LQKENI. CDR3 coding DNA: TGTGCCAGCTCCAATAGGGGGACACCATCTGGGGCCAACGGCCTGACTTTC. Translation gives CASSNRGTPSGANGLTF. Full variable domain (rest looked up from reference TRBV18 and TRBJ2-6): NAGVMQNPRHLVRRRGQEARLRCSPMKGHSHVYWYRQLPEEGLKFMVYLQKENIIDESGMPKERFSAEFPKEGPSILRIQQVVRGDSAAYFCASSNRGTPSGANGLTFGAGSRLTVL.

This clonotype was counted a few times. In DNA form, the CDR3 reads TGCAGTGCTGGCACGCGGGGGCAGCCCCAGCATTTT. Translating it yields CSAGTRGQPQHF. V gene TRBV20-1 combines with J gene TRBJ1-5, with D tentatively TRBD1 (5 bases). Trimming left V 5 bases short and J 7 bases short, with 12 bases between. CDR1 is DFQATT, CDR2 SNEGSKA, per germline (reference sequence). The CDR3 is 12 residues long.

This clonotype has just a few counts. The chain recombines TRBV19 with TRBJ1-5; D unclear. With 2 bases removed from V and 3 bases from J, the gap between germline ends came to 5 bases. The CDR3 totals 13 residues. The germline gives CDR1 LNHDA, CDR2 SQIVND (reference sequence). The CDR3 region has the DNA TGTGCCAGTAGTATATATATCAATCAGCCCCAGCATTTT. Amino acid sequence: CASSIYINQPQHF.

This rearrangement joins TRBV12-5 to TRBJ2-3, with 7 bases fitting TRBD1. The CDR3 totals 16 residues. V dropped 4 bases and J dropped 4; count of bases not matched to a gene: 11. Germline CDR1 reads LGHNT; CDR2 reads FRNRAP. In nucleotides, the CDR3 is TGTGCTAGTGGTTCCGGATACAGGGGTGGTGCAGATACGCAGTATTTT. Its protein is CASGSGYRGGADTQYF. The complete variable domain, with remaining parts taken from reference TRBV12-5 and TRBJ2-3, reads DARVTQTPRHKVTEMGQEVTMRCQPILGHNTVFWYRQTMMQGLELLAYFRNRAPLDDSGMPKDRFSAEMPDATLATLKIQPSEPRDSAVYFCASGSGYRGGADTQYFGPGTRLTVL.

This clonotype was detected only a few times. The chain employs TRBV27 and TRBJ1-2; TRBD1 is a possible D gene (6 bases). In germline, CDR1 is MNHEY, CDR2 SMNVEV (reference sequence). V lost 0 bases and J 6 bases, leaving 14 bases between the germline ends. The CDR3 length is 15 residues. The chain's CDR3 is CASSLSGGLGNGYTF. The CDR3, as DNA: TGTGCCAGCAGTTTATCAGGGGGGCTTGGAAATGGCTACACCTTC.

The CDR3 reads CASSQEERLGYTF. The CDR3 region has the DNA TGCGCCAGCAGCCAAGAAGAAAGGCTTGGCTACACCTTC. The chain is built from TRBV4-1 and TRBJ1-2, with unresolved D. CDR3 length: 13 amino acids. V lost 0 bases to trimming and J lost 7 bases, with 9 bases between them. Germline CDR1 is MGHRA and CDR2 is YSYEKL.

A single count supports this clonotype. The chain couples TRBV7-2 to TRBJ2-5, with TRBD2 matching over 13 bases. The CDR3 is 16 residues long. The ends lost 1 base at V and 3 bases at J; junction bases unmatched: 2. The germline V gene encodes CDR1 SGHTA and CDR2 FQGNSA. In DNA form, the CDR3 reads TGTGCCAGCAGCTTAGAACTAGCGGGAGGGGAAGAGACCCAGTACTTC. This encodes CASSLELAGGEETQYF.